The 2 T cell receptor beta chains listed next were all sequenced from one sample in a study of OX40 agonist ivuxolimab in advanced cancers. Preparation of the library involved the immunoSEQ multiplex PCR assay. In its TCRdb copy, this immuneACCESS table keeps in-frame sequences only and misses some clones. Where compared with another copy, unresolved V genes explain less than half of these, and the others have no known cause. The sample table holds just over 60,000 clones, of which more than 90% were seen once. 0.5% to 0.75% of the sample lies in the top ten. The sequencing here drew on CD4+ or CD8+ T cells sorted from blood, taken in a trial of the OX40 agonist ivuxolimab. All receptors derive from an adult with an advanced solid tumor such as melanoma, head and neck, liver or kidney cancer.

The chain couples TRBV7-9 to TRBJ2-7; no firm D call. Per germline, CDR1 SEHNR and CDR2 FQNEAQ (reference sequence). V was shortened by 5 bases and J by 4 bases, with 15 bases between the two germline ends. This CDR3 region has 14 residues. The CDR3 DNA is TGTGCCAGCAGCCGAGACATTGACCCTTACGAGCAGTACTTC. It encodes CASSRDIDPYEQYF.

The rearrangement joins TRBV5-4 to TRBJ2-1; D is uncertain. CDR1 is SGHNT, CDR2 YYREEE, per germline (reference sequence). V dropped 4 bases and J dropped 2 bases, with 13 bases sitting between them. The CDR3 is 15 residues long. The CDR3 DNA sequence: TGTGCCAGCAGCACCTGGGGTGGAACCTACAATGAGCAGTTCTTC. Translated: CASSTWGGTYNEQFF.